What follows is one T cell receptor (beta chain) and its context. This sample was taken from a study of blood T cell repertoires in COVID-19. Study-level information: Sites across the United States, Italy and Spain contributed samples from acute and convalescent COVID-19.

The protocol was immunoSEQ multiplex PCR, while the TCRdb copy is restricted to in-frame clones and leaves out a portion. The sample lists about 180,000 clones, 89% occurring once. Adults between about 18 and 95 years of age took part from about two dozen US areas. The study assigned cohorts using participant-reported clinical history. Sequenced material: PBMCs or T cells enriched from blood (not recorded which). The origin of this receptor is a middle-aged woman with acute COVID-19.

This chain's CDR3 is CASSLRSTQETQYF. The CDR3 DNA reads as TGCGCCAGCAGCTTGCGGTCAACCCAAGAGACCCAGTACTTC. This chain links TRBV5-1 with TRBJ2-5; D uncertain. V lost 1 base to trimming and J lost 1 base, with 8 bases between them. Germline V gene data show CDR1 as SGHRS and CDR2 as YFSETQ. The CDR3 totals 14 residues.